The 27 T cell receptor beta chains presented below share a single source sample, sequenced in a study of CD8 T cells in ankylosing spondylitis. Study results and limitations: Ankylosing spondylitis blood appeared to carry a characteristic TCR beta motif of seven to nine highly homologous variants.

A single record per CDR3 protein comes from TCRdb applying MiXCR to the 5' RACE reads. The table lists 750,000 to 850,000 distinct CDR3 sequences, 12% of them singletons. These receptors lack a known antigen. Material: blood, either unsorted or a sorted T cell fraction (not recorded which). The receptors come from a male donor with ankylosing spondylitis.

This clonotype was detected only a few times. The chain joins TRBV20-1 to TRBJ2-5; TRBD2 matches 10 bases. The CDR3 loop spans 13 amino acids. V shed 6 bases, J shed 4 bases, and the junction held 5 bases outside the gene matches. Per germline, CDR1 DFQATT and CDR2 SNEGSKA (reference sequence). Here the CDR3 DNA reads TGCAGTGCCTGGAGCGGGAGGGGAGAGACCCAGTACTTC. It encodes CSAWSGRGETQYF.

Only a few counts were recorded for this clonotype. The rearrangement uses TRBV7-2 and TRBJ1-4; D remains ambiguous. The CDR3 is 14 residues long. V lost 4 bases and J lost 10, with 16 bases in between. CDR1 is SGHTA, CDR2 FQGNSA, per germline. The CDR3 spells CASSYRENVGKLFF. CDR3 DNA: TGTGCCAGCAGCTACCGGGAGAATGTGGGAAAACTGTTTTTT.

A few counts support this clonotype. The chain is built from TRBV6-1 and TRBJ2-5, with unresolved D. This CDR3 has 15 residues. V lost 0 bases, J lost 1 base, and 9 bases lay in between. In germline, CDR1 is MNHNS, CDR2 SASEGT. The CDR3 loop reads CASSEAWGSQETQYF. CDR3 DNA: TGTGCCAGCAGTGAAGCCTGGGGTAGCCAAGAGACCCAGTACTTC.

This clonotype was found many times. The CDR3 here is CASKSSGTGGNQPQHF. CDR3 DNA: TGTGCCAGCAAATCATCCGGGACAGGGGGTAATCAGCCCCAGCATTTT. The chain is built from TRBV25-1 and TRBJ1-5; 11 nucleotides line up with TRBD1. The V gene's germline CDR1 is MGHDK and CDR2 SYGVNS. The CDR3 runs to 16 residues. V gave up 7 bases and J gave up 4 bases; unmatched junction bases: 9.

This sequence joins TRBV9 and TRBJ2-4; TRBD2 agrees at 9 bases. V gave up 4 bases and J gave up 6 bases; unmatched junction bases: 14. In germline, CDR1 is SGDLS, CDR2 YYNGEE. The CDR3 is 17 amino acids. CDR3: CASSPSGTSLFRNIQYF. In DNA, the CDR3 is TGTGCCAGCAGCCCTTCGGGGACTAGCCTCTTCAGAAACATTCAGTACTTC.

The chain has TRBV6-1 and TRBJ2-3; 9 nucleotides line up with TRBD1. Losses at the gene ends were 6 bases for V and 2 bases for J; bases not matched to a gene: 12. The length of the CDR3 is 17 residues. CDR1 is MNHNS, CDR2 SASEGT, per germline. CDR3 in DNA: TGTGCCAGCAGGGAGTTACAGGGGGCCCCTTCCACAGATACGCAGTATTTT. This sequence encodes CASRELQGAPSTDTQYF.

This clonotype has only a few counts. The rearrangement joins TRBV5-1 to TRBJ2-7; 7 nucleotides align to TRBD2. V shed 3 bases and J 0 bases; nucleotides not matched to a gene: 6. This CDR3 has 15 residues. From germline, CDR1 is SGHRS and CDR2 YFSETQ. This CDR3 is CASSWEGLNSYEQYF. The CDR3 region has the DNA TGCGCCAGCAGCTGGGAGGGACTAAACTCCTACGAGCAGTACTTC.

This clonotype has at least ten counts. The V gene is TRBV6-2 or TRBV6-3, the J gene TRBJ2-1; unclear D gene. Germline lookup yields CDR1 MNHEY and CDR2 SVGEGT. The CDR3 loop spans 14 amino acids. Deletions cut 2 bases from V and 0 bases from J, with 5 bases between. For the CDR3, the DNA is TGTGCCAGCAGTTACGGACGCTCCTACAATGAGCAGTTCTTC. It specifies CASSYGRSYNEQFF.

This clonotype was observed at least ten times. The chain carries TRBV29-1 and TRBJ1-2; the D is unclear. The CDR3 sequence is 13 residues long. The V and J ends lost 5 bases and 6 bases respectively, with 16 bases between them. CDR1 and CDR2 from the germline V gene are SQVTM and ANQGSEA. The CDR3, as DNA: TGCAGCGTTAGACCGAATCTTGTCGATGGCTACACCTTC. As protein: CSVRPNLVDGYTF.

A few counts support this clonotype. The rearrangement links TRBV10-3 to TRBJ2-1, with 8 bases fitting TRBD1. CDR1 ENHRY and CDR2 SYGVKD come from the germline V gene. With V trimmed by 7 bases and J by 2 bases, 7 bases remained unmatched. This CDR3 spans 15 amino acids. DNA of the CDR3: TGTGCCATCACTTCAGGACAGGGCACCTACAATGAGCAGTTCTTC. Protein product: CAITSGQGTYNEQFF.

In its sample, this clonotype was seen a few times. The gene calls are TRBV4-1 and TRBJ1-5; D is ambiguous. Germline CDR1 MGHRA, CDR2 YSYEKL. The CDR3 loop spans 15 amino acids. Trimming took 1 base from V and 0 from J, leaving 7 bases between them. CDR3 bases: TGCGCCAGCAGCCAAGGTGGGATTAGCAATCAGCCCCAGCATTTT. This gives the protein CASSQGGISNQPQHF.

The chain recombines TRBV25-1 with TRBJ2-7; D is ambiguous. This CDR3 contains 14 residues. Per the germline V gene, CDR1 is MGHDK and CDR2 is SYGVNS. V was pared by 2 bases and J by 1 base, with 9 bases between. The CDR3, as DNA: TGTGCCAGCAGTGAAGTCAGTTTTTCCTACGAGCAGTACTTC. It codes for CASSEVSFSYEQYF.

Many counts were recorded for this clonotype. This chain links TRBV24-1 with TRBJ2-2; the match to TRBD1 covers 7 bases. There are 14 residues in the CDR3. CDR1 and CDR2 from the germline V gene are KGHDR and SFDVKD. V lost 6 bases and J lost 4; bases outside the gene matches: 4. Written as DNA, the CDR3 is TGTGCCACCAGTTTGTCAGGGGGCACCGGGGAGCTGTTTTTT. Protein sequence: CATSLSGGTGELFF.

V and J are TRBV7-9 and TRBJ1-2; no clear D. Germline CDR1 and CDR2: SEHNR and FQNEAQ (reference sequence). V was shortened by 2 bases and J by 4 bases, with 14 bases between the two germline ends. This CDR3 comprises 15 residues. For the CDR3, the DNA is TGTGCCAGCAGCTTAATGATCGGGAGCCTCTATGGCTACACCTTC. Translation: CASSLMIGSLYGYTF.

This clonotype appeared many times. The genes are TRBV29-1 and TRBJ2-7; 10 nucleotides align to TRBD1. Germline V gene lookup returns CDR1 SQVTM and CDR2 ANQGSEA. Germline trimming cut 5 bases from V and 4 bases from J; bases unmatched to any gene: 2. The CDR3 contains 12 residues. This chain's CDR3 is CSVWDRGYEQYF. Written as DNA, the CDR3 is TGCAGCGTTTGGGACAGGGGTTACGAGCAGTACTTC.

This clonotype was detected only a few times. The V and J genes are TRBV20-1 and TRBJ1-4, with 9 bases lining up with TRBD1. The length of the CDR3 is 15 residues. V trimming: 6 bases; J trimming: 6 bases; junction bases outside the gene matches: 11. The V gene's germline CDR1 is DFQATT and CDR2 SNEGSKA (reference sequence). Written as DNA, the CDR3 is TGCAGTGCGACCAACCCCGGGACAGGGTATGAAAAACTGTTTTTT. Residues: CSATNPGTGYEKLFF.

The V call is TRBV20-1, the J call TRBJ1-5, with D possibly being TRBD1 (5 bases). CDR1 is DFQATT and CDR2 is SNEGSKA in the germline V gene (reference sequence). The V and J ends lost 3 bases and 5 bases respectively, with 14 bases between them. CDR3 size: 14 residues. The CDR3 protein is CSASRRQGDQPQHF. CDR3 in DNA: TGCAGTGCTAGTAGGCGACAAGGGGATCAGCCCCAGCATTTT.

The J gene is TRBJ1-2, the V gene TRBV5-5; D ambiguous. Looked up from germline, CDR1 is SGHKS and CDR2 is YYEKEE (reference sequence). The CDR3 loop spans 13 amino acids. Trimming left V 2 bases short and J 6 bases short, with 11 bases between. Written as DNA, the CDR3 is TGTGCCAGCAGCTTATCCCTAACGAATGGCTACACCTTC. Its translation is CASSLSLTNGYTF.

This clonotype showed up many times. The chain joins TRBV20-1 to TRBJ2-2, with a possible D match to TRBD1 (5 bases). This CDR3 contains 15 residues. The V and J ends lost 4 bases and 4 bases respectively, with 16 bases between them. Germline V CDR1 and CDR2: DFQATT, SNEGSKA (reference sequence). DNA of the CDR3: TGCAGTGCTATCCGACAGCCGAATCCCACCGGGGAGCTGTTTTTT. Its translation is CSAIRQPNPTGELFF.

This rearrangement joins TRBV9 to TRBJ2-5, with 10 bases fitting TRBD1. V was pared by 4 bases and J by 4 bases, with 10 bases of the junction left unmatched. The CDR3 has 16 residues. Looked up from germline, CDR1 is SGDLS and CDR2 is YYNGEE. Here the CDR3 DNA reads TGTGCCAGCAGCCCCCCGGGACAGGGGATTCCAGAGACCCAGTACTTC. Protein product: CASSPPGQGIPETQYF.

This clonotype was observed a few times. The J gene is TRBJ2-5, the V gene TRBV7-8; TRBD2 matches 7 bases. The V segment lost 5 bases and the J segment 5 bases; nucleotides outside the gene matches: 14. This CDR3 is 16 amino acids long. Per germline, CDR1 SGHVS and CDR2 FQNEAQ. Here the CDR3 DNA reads TGTGCCAGCAGCCCGATGGGAGCGGGATTAGGGGAGACCCAGTACTTC. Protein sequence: CASSPMGAGLGETQYF. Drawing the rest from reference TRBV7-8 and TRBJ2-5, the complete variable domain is GAGVSQSPRYKVAKRGQDVALRCDPISGHVSLFWYQQALGQGPEFLTYFQNEAQLDKSGLPSDRFFAERPEGSVSTLKIQRTQQEDSAVYLCASSPMGAGLGETQYFGPGTRLLVL.

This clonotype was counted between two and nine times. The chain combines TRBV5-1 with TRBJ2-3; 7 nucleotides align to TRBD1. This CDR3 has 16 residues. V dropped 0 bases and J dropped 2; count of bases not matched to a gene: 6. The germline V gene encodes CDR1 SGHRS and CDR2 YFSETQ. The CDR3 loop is CASSLARTGHTDTQYF. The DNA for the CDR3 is TGCGCCAGCAGCTTGGCAAGGACAGGCCACACAGATACGCAGTATTTT.

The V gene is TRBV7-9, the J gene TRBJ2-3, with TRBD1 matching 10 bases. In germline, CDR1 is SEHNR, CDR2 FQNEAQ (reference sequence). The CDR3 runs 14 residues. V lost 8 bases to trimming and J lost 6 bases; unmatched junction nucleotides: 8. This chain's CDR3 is CASRKDRGADTQYF. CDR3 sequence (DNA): TGTGCCAGCCGCAAGGACAGGGGGGCCGATACGCAGTATTTT.

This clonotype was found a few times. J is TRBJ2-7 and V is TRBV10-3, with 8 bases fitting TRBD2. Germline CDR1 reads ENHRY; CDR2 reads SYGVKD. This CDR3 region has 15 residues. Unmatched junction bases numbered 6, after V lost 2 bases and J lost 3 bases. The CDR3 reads CAISEVGTRYYEQYF. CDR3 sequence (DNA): TGTGCCATCAGTGAGGTAGGGACTAGGTACTACGAGCAGTACTTC.

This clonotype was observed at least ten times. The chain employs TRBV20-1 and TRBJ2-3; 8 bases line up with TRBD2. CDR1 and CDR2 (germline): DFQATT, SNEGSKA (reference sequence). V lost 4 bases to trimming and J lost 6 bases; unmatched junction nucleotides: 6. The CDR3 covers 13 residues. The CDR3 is CSATGTSFDTQYF. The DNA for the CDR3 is TGCAGTGCTACGGGGACTAGTTTTGATACGCAGTATTTT.

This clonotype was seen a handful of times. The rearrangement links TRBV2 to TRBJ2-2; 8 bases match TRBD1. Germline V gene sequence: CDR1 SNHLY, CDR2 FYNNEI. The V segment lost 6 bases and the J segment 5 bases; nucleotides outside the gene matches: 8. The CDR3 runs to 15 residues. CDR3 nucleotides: TGTGCCAGCAGCACGGACAGGGCGAGAACCGGGGAGCTGTTTTTT. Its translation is CASSTDRARTGELFF.

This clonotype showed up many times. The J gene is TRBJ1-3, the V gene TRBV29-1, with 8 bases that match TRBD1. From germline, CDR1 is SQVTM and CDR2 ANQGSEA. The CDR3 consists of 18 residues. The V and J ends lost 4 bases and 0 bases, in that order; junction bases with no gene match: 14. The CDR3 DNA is TGCAGCGTTGCTCCTCGGACAGGGTCGGCGGGCTCTGGAAACACCATATATTTT. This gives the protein CSVAPRTGSAGSGNTIYF.